The 15 T cell receptor beta chains presented below share a single source sample, sequenced in a study of shared clonotypes between healthy human individuals. Positively selected for CCR7, the CD45RO-negative cells used as naive CD8 cells excluded terminally differentiated effector memory CD45RA+ cells. Some clones are missing from TCRdb's copy, which holds only in-frame ones; the method was immunoSEQ multiplex PCR. Among hundreds of thousands of clones listed, approximately 90% were seen once. Sequenced material: naive CD8+ T cells sorted from blood. The receptors here all came from a man under 40 in good health.

The V call is TRBV5-1, the J call TRBJ2-7; weak D call: TRBD1 (6 bases). Trimming shortened V by 0 bases and J by 6 bases, and 16 bases separated the two germline ends. Germline V gene lookup returns CDR1 SGHRS and CDR2 YFSETQ. There are 15 residues in the CDR3. CDR3 loop: CASSLAAGVWAEQYF. The CDR3 DNA is TGCGCCAGCAGCTTGGCGGCAGGGGTGTGGGCCGAGCAGTACTTC.

The rearrangement joins TRBV7-8 to TRBJ2-2; no definite D call. The CDR3 runs 16 residues. Germline lookup yields CDR1 SGHVS and CDR2 FQNEAQ. Between the trimmed V and J ends, which lost 4 bases and 3 bases, there was a span of 15 bases. CDR3 amino acids: CASSSTPLIDTGELFF. The CDR3 bases are TGTGCCAGCAGCTCTACCCCACTGATCGACACCGGGGAGCTGTTTTTT.

As for this clone: A read error may explain this, as a much larger clone is one base away. The chain is built from TRBV30 and TRBJ2-2; D unresolved. Germline V gene data show CDR1 as GTSNPN and CDR2 as SVGIG (reference sequence). This CDR3 is built from 14 residues. CDR3 nucleotides: TGTACCTGGAGTGTACAGTCGGGCACCGGGGAGCTGTTTTTT. It is translated as CTWSVQSGTGELFF.

The CDR3 sequence is CASRGGTGDYNEQFF. CDR3 in DNA: TGTGCCAGCAGGGGAGGGACAGGAGATTACAATGAGCAGTTCTTC. V and J are TRBV25-1 and TRBJ2-1; possible D gene TRBD1, 8 bases. V gave up 6 bases and J gave up 4 bases, with 16 bases separating them. Germline CDR1 reads MGHDK; CDR2 reads SYGVNS. CDR3 length: 15 residues.

This clone came up once. The chain links TRBV28 to TRBJ2-7; TRBD2 agrees at 10 bases. Germline values: CDR1 MDHEN, CDR2 SYDVKM. The CDR3 runs 15 residues. Trimming took 3 bases from V and 5 from J; bases not matched to a gene: 7. CDR3 nucleotide sequence: TGTGCCAGCAGTTTCGGCGCTAGCGGGAGTCACGAGCAGTACTTC. Translated: CASSFGASGSHEQYF.

This chain joins TRBV2 and TRBJ2-7, with 9 bases aligning to TRBD1. The CDR3 is 16 amino acids. The ends lost 1 base at V and 2 bases at J; junction bases unmatched: 6. Germline V gives CDR1 SNHLY, CDR2 FYNNEI. The DNA for the CDR3 is TGTGCCAGCAGTGAAGGAGAGACAGGGGGTACCTACGAGCAGTACTTC. Protein: CASSEGETGGTYEQYF.

The chain carries TRBV18 and TRBJ2-5; possibly TRBD1 for D (6 bases). Germline CDR1 and CDR2: KGHSH and LQKENI. V gave up 3 bases and J gave up 2 bases, with 10 bases separating them. This CDR3 comprises 14 residues. CDR3 nucleotide sequence: TGTGCCAGCTCACCGACAGGTTTTCAAGAGACCCAGTACTTC. As protein: CASSPTGFQETQYF. Full variable domain (missing parts from reference TRBV18 and TRBJ2-5): NAGVMQNPRHLVRRRGQEARLRCSPMKGHSHVYWYRQLPEEGLKFMVYLQKENIIDESGMPKERFSAEFPKEGPSILRIQQVVRGDSAAYFCASSPTGFQETQYFGPGTRLLVL.

The gene calls are TRBV5-5 and TRBJ2-7; the match to TRBD1 covers 8 bases. Germline CDR1 and CDR2: SGHKS and YYEKEE (reference sequence). Trimming at V came to 0 bases and at J to 6 bases, leaving 14 bases not matched to a gene. The CDR3 sequence is 17 residues long. The CDR3 protein is CASSLVPPGQVAAEQYF. The CDR3 DNA is TGTGCCAGCAGCTTGGTTCCCCCGGGACAGGTGGCCGCCGAGCAGTACTTC.

The chain is built from TRBV28 and TRBJ2-1, with 13 bases matching TRBD2. This CDR3 contains 17 residues. Germline V gene data show CDR1 as MDHEN and CDR2 as SYDVKM. With V trimmed by 6 bases and J by 7 bases, 12 bases remained unmatched. As DNA, the CDR3 is TGTGCCAGCAGCGACCCGGGACTAGCGGGAACTGGTAATGAGCAGTTCTTC. This encodes CASSDPGLAGTGNEQFF.

This clone was observed a single time. The rearrangement links TRBV11-3 to TRBJ2-1; possible D gene TRBD1, 6 bases. The CDR3 has 15 amino acids. Germline assignment: CDR1 SGHNT and CDR2 YENEEA. V lost 4 bases and J 3 bases, leaving 13 bases between the germline ends. The CDR3 DNA sequence: TGTGCCAGCAGCTCATCTCGGGACAACTACAATGAGCAGTTCTTC. This translates into CASSSSRDNYNEQFF.

The chain joins TRBV30 to TRBJ1-1, with D maybe TRBD1 (5 bases). This CDR3 spans 15 amino acids. Germline CDR1 and CDR2: GTSNPN and SVGIG (reference sequence). V was cut by 1 base and J by 8 bases, with 20 bases left in between. CDR3 coding DNA: TGTGCCTGGAGTGATGGGGCAACGACCACCGTGGAAGCTTTCTTT. This sequence encodes CAWSDGATTTVEAFF.

The chain uses TRBV7-3 and TRBJ2-5; D may be TRBD2 (7 bases). The germline V gene has CDR1 SGHTA and CDR2 FQGTGA. The CDR3 consists of 15 residues. Trimming removed 5 bases at V and 5 bases at J, with 18 bases between. The CDR3 DNA reads as TGTGCCAGCAGCCCGGAGGGGGGGCTCTGGGAGACCCAGTACTTC. This sequence encodes CASSPEGGLWETQYF. The whole variable domain, remainder taken from reference TRBV7-3 and TRBJ2-5, is GAGVSQTPSNKVTEKGKYVELRCDPISGHTALYWYRQSLGQGPEFLIYFQGTGAADDSGLPNDRFFAVRPEGSVSTLKIQRTERGDSAVYLCASSPEGGLWETQYFGPGTRLLVL.

The J gene is TRBJ2-7, the V gene TRBV4-3; no firm D call. Germline V gene sequence: CDR1 LGHNA, CDR2 YSLEER. This CDR3 has 14 amino acids. With 0 bases removed from V and 1 base from J, the gap between germline ends came to 7 bases. CDR3 in amino acids: CASSQDPRSYEQYF. CDR3 in DNA: TGCGCCAGCAGCCAAGACCCCCGATCCTACGAGCAGTACTTC.

This chain uses TRBV10-1 with TRBJ1-5; D unresolved. Deletions cut 2 bases from V and 4 bases from J, with 6 bases between. CDR3 length: 13 amino acids. Germline CDR1 and CDR2: WNHNN and SYGVQD (reference sequence). The DNA of the CDR3 is TGCGCCAGCAGTGAGCGCCTTAATCAGCCCCAGCATTTT. As protein: CASSERLNQPQHF.

The chain recombines TRBV6-6 with TRBJ1-2, with a possible D match to TRBD1 (5 bases). This CDR3 is built from 14 residues. Trimming cost V 3 bases and J 4 bases, with 12 bases left between them. In germline, CDR1 is MNHNY, CDR2 SVGAGI (reference sequence). The CDR3 loop is CASSYYDSLYGYTF. CDR3 bases: TGTGCCAGCAGTTATTACGACAGTCTCTATGGCTACACCTTC.